The 20 T cell receptor beta chains below come from one sample, sequenced in a study of blood T cell repertoires in COVID-19. Repertoires were generated with immunoSEQ multiplex PCR, while TCRdb's copy carries only in-frame clones and drops some. The sample lists about 220,000 clones, 80% to 90% occurring once. Sequenced input: peripheral blood. These receptors originate from a man aged 30-40 years with active or convalescent COVID-19.

This rearrangement joins TRBV1 to TRBJ2-1; the table assigns TRBD2, which was not confirmed against the DNA. TRBV1 is a known pseudogene. CDR3 length: 14 amino acids. The CDR3 protein is CTSRLAGPYNEQFF. The CDR3 bases are TGCACCAGCCGACTAGCGGGACCTTACAATGAGCAGTTCTTC.

This chain links TRBV5-1 with TRBJ2-7, with TRBD1 identical over 8 bases. Germline loops: CDR1 SGHRS, CDR2 YFSETQ. CDR3 length: 15 residues. The V and J ends lost 5 bases and 1 base, in that order; junction bases with no gene match: 8. Here the CDR3 reads CASRNRGNSSYEQYF. CDR3 nucleotides: TGCGCCAGCAGAAACAGGGGGAACTCATCCTACGAGCAGTACTTC.

This clone has only a few counts. The J gene is TRBJ2-3, the V gene TRBV24-1; TRBD1 matches at 7 bases. CDR3 length equals 14 residues. J was trimmed by 8 bases and V by 8 bases; bases with no gene match: 12. Germline-derived CDR1 and CDR2 are KGHDR and SFDVKD. CDR3 loop: CATTETGSLGTQYF. The CDR3 DNA reads as TGTGCCACCACCGAGACAGGGTCCCTTGGTACGCAGTATTTT.

The chain uses TRBV2 and TRBJ2-7; 8 bases fit TRBD1. The germline gives CDR1 SNHLY, CDR2 FYNNEI. The V segment lost 1 base and the J segment 4 bases; nucleotides outside the gene matches: 3. This CDR3 region has 14 residues. The CDR3 DNA reads as TGTGCCAGCAGTGAAGGACAGGGGTTTTACGAGCAGTACTTC. Translated: CASSEGQGFYEQYF.

This chain links TRBV6-5 with TRBJ2-3; 10 bases are shared with TRBD2. The length of the CDR3 is 16 residues. Losses at the gene ends were 0 bases for V and 5 bases for J; bases not matched to a gene: 5. CDR1 is MNHEY, CDR2 SVGAGI, per germline. The CDR3 region has the DNA TGTGCCAGCAGTTACTCTCCTAGCGGGGGTGGAGATACGCAGTATTTT. Encoded protein: CASSYSPSGGGDTQYF.

Written as DNA, the CDR3 is TGTGCCAGCTCACCGCGGGAGGTGAACACCGGGGAGCTGTTTTTT. Amino acid sequence: CASSPREVNTGELFF. The rearrangement uses TRBV18 and TRBJ2-2; 8 bases map to TRBD2. Germline V lookup: CDR1 KGHSH, CDR2 LQKENI. V shed 3 bases, J shed 1 base, and the junction held 1 base outside the gene matches. This CDR3 region has 15 residues. Based on the CDR3 plus reference TRBV18 and TRBJ2-2, the full variable domain is NAGVMQNPRHLVRRRGQEARLRCSPMKGHSHVYWYRQLPEEGLKFMVYLQKENIIDESGMPKERFSAEFPKEGPSILRIQQVVRGDSAAYFCASSPREVNTGELFFGEGSRLTVL.

The chain joins TRBV14 to TRBJ1-3, with D unresolved. V was cut by 4 bases and J by 4 bases, with 5 bases left in between. CDR3 length: 12 residues. Germline V gene lookup returns CDR1 SGHDN and CDR2 FVKESK. DNA of the CDR3: TGTGCCAGCAGCCCCCAGGGAAACACCATATATTTT. It specifies CASSPQGNTIYF.

The chain is built from TRBV9 and TRBJ2-7; 15 positions agree with TRBD2. The CDR3 has 18 amino acids. Germline V gene data show CDR1 as SGDLS and CDR2 as YYNGEE. V was pared by 4 bases and J by 0 bases, with 8 bases of the junction left unmatched. The CDR3 bases are TGTGCCAGCAGCCCACCCGGACTAGCGGGGGGGTTCTCCTACGAGCAGTACTTC. It yields the protein CASSPPGLAGGFSYEQYF.

The chain combines TRBV20-1 with TRBJ1-2; D unclear. CDR1 and CDR2 (germline): DFQATT, SNEGSKA (reference sequence). V lost 2 bases to trimming and J lost 5 bases, with 3 bases between them. The CDR3 totals 10 residues. CDR3 bases: TGCAGTGCTAGATCATATGGCTACACCTTC. Residues: CSARSYGYTF.

The rearrangement links TRBV5-6 to TRBJ2-3, with 11 bases matching TRBD2. The junction had 2 bases not matched to a gene; V was cut back by 1 base and J by 4 bases. Germline loops: CDR1 SGHDT, CDR2 YYEEEE. CDR3 length: 15 residues. CDR3 loop: CASSLRTSGPDTQYF. CDR3 nucleotides: TGTGCCAGCAGCTTGCGGACTAGCGGGCCAGATACGCAGTATTTT.

V usage is TRBV14 and J usage is TRBJ1-2, with D possibly TRBD1 on 5 matching bases. The CDR3 runs to 14 residues. V was trimmed by 0 bases and J by 4 bases, leaving 9 bases between them. In germline, CDR1 is SGHDN, CDR2 FVKESK. CDR3 nucleotide sequence: TGTGCCAGCAGCCAAGATATGACAGCCTATGGCTACACCTTC. This sequence encodes CASSQDMTAYGYTF.

The rearrangement links TRBV27 to TRBJ1-3; 9 positions match TRBD1. This CDR3 region has 17 residues. Losses at the gene ends were 7 bases for V and 4 bases for J; bases not matched to a gene: 14. Germline V lookup: CDR1 MNHEY, CDR2 SMNVEV (reference sequence). Written as DNA, the CDR3 is TGTGCCAGCACCATTCGAACAGGGGGCATTCGAGGAAACACCATATATTTT. Protein product: CASTIRTGGIRGNTIYF.

This CDR3 is CASSQQLTGVSYGYTF. The CDR3 DNA sequence: TGTGCCAGCAGCCAACAACTGACAGGGGTGAGCTATGGCTACACCTTC. The chain couples TRBV4-2 to TRBJ1-2; 8 positions agree with TRBD1. Per the germline V gene, CDR1 is LGHNA and CDR2 is YNFKEQ. The CDR3 sequence is 16 residues long. V lost 2 bases and J lost 4; bases outside the gene matches: 9.

This sequence joins TRBV4-2 and TRBJ2-1; TRBD2 matches at 7 bases. J lost 5 bases, V lost 4 bases, and 14 bases had no gene match. CDR3 size: 17 residues. In germline, CDR1 is LGHNA, CDR2 YNFKEQ. CDR3 in amino acids: CASSRDPSGAGDNEQFF. CDR3 bases: TGTGCCAGCAGCCGAGATCCAAGCGGGGCCGGGGACAATGAGCAGTTCTTC.

The genes are TRBV3-1 (or the pseudogene TRBV3-2) and TRBJ2-7, with D hard to call. The CDR3 extends over 15 amino acids. Germline CDR1 and CDR2: LGHDT and YNNKEL (reference sequence). V was pared by 5 bases and J by 2 bases, with 16 bases between. The CDR3 region has the DNA TGTGCCAGCAGCGACCCTGCGCGGTCCACCTACGAGCAGTACTTC. Translating it yields CASSDPARSTYEQYF.

This clone has only one observation. The DNA of the CDR3 is TGTGCCAGCAGCTCATCGAGAAACGGGGAGCTGTTTTTT. The encoded protein is CASSSSRNGELFF. The chain couples TRBV7-2 to TRBJ2-2; no clear D. Trimming took 4 bases from V and 7 from J, leaving 10 bases between them. CDR1 SGHTA and CDR2 FQGNSA come from the germline V gene. This CDR3 spans 13 amino acids.

The chain has TRBV7-9 and TRBJ1-2, with D possibly being TRBD1 (6 bases). The CDR3 is made up of 14 amino acids. V was cut by 5 bases and J by 2 bases, with 12 bases left in between. CDR1 is SEHNR, CDR2 FQNEAQ, per germline (reference sequence). This CDR3 reads CASSNNRANYGYTF. CDR3 bases: TGTGCCAGCAGCAACAACAGGGCCAACTATGGCTACACCTTC.

This chain joins TRBV2 and TRBJ1-6; TRBD1 aligns across 7 bases. The trim removed 6 bases at V and 10 bases at J, leaving 12 bases unmatched. The germline CDR1 and CDR2 sequences are SNHLY and FYNNEI. The length of the CDR3 is 15 residues. CDR3 nucleotides: TGTGCCAGCAGATTTGGACAGGCCAATAGCTCACCCCTCCACTTT. This gives the protein CASRFGQANSSPLHF. Filled out from reference TRBV2 and TRBJ1-6, the complete variable domain reads EPEVTQTPSHQVTQMGQEVILRCVPISNHLYFYWYRQILGQKVEFLVSFYNNEISEKSEIFDDQFSVERPDGSNFTLKIRSTKLEDSAMYFCASRFGQANSSPLHFGNGTRLTVT.

This clone was recorded a few times. V is TRBV5-6 and J is TRBJ1-6; D may be TRBD1 (6 bases). Trimming cost V 1 base and J 11 bases, with 13 bases left between them. Germline CDR1 reads SGHDT; CDR2 reads YYEEEE. This CDR3 has 14 residues. The CDR3 loop reads CASSLQGIRAPLHF. In DNA form, the CDR3 reads TGTGCCAGCAGCTTGCAGGGGATAAGGGCACCCCTCCACTTT.

The V gene is TRBV15, the J gene TRBJ2-2, with 9 bases that match TRBD1. J lost 5 bases, V lost 0 bases, and 13 bases had no gene match. The CDR3 loop spans 19 amino acids. From germline, CDR1 is LNHNV and CDR2 YYDKDF (reference sequence). The CDR3 sequence: CATSRDFGTGTPLTGELFF. In DNA form, the CDR3 reads TGTGCCACCAGCAGAGATTTCGGGACAGGGACCCCTTTAACCGGGGAGCTGTTTTTT.